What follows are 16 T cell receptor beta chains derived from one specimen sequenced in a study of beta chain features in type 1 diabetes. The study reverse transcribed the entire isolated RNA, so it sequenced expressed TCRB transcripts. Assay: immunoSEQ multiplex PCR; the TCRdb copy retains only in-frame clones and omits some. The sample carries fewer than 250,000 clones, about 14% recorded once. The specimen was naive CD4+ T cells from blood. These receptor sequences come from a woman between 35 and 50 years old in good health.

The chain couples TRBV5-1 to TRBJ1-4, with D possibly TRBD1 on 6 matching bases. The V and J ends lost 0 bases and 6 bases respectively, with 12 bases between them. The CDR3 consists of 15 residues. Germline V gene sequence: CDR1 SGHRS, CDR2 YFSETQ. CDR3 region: CASSLGAGVYEKLFF. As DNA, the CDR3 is TGCGCCAGCAGCTTGGGGGCAGGGGTGTATGAAAAACTGTTTTTT.

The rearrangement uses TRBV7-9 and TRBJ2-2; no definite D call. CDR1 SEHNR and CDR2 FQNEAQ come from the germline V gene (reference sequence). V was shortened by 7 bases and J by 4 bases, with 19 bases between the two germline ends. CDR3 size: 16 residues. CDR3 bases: TGTGCCAGCAACTATATGGCCAGAGACTTCACCGGGGAGCTGTTTTTT. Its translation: CASNYMARDFTGELFF.

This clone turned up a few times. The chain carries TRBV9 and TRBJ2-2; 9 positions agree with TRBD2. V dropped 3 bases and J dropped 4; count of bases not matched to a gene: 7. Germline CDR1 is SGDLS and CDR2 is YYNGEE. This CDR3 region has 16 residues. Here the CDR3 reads CASSARTSVRTGELFF. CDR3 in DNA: TGTGCCAGCAGCGCCCGGACTAGCGTTCGCACCGGGGAGCTGTTTTTT.

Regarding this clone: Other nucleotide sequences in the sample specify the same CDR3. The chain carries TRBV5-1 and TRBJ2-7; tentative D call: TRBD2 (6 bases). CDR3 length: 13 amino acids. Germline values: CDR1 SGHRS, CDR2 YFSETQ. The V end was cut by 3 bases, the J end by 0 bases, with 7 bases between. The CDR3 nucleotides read TGCGCCAGCAGCTCCGGGGGCTCCTACGAGCAGTACTTC. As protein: CASSSGGSYEQYF.

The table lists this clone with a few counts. The chain's CDR3 is CASTLWADNYGYTF. CDR3 DNA: TGTGCCAGTACCCTGTGGGCAGATAACTATGGCTACACCTTC. The chain joins TRBV19 to TRBJ1-2; D ambiguous. The CDR3 spans 14 residues. Germline V gene data show CDR1 as LNHDA and CDR2 as SQIVND (reference sequence). Trimming removed 7 bases at V and 1 base at J, with 13 bases between.

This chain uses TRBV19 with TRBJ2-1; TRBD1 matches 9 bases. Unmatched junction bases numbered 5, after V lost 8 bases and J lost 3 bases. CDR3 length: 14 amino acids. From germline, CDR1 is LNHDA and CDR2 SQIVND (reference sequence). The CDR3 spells CASSGTGIYNEQFF. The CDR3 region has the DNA TGTGCCAGTTCCGGGACAGGGATCTACAATGAGCAGTTCTTC.

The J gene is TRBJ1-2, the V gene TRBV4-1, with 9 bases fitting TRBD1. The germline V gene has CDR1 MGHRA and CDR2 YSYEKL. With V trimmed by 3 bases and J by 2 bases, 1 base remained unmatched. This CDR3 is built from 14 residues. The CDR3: CASSHGQGNYGYTF. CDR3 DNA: TGCGCCAGCAGCCACGGACAGGGGAACTATGGCTACACCTTC.

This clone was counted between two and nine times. This CDR3 reads CASSYGQGGQPQHF. The CDR3 nucleotides read TGTGCCAGCAGTTACGGACAGGGTGGGCAGCCCCAGCATTTT. The rearrangement links TRBV5-8 to TRBJ1-5; TRBD1 matches at 8 bases. The ends lost 5 bases at V and 7 bases at J; junction bases unmatched: 8. Per the germline V gene, CDR1 is SGHTS and CDR2 is YDEGEE. CDR3 length: 14 residues.

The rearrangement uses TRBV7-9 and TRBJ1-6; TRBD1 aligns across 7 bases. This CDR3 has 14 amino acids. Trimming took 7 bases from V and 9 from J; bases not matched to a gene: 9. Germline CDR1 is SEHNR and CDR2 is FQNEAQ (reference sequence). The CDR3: CASTGVGGGSPLHF. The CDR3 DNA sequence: TGTGCCAGCACAGGAGTAGGGGGCGGTTCACCCCTCCACTTT.

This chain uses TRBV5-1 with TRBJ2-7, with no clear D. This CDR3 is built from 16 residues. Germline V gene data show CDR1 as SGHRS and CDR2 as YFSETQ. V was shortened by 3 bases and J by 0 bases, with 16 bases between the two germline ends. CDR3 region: CASSSLGTWSSYEQYF. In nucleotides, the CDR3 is TGCGCCAGCAGCTCTCTCGGCACCTGGAGCTCCTACGAGCAGTACTTC.

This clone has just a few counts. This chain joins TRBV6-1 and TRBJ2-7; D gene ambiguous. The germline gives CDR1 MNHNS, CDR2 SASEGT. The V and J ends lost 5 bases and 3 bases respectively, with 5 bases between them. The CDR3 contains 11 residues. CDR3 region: CASSLGYEQYF. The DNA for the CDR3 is TGTGCCAGCAGTCTAGGCTACGAGCAGTACTTC.

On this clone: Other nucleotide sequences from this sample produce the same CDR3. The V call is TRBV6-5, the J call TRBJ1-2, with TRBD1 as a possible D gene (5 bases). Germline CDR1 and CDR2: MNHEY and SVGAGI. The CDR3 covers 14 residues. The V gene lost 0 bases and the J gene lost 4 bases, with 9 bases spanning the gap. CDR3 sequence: CASSYSGGSYGYTF. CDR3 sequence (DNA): TGTGCCAGCAGTTACTCGGGGGGAAGCTATGGCTACACCTTC.

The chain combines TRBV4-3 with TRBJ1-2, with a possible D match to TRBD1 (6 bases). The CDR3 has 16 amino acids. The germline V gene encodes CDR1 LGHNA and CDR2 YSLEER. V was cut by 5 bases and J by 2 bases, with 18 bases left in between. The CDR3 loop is CASSTTRGGQNYGYTF. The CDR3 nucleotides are TGCGCCAGCAGCACGACGCGGGGGGGGCAGAACTATGGCTACACCTTC.

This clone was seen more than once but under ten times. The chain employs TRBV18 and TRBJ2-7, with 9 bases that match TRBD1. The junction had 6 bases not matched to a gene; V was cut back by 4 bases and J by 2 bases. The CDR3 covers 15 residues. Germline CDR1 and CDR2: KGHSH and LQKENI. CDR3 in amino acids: CASSQGQGGPYEQYF. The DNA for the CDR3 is TGTGCCAGCTCACAGGGACAGGGAGGACCCTACGAGCAGTACTTC.

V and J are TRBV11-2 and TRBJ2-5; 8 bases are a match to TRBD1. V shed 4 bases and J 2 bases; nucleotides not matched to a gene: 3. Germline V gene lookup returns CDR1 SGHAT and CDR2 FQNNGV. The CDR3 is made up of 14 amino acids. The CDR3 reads CASSSRTGQETQYF. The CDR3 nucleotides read TGTGCCAGCAGCTCCCGGACAGGGCAAGAGACCCAGTACTTC.

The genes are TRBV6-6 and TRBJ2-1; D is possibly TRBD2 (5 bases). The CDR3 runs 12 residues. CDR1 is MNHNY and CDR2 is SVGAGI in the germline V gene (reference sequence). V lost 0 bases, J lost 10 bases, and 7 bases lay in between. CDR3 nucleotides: TGTGCCAGCAGTTACTCGACGGGGGAGCAGTTCTTC. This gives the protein CASSYSTGEQFF.